This T cell receptor (beta chain) was sequenced for a study of blood T cell repertoires in COVID-19. Overall study context: The samples span acute and convalescent COVID-19 from the United States, Italy and Spain.

Per the original methods: Amplification of reference gene primers provided the estimated nucleated cell counts. Data came from immunoSEQ multiplex PCR; TCRdb stores just in-frame clones and leaves some out. Clone size and V and J calls were adopted from that table, with D and trimming inferred from the DNA. In the table there are roughly 180,000 clones, approximately 85% of which are singletons. The germline gives CDR1 KGHDR, CDR2 SFDVKD. The CDR3 has 11 amino acids. Trimming removed 9 bases at V and 11 bases at J, with 13 bases between. The sample taken for sequencing was peripheral blood. The TCR comes from a man older than 75 with COVID-19, enrolled during active disease. The chain combines TRBV24-1 with TRBJ1-5, with a possible D match to TRBD1 (5 bases). CDR3 nucleotide sequence: TGTGCCACCTCCTCAGGGAGGACCCAGCATTTT. Translation gives CATSSGRTQHF.